The rows below give T cell receptor beta chains drawn from one sample of a study of cytomegalovirus exposure and HLA in healthy donors. The repertoire was sequenced with immunoSEQ multiplex PCR; TCRdb's copy has only in-frame clones and lacks some. The sample carries around 170,000 clones, more than 60% recorded once. Sequenced: PBMCs. All receptors come from a man between 18 and 29 years old in good health and CMV-seronegative. Each CDR3 is given with its conserved first and last residue. Each record gives: clone size, V gene, J gene, D gene, CDR3 protein, CDR3 DNA. D genes are given only for firm matches. Rows give clone size only sometimes, using once, few, many, or a class for an expanded clone.

NA,TRBV9,TRBJ1-2,NA,CASSVDNYGYTF,TGTGCCAGCAGCGTAGACAATTACGGCTACACCTTC
NA,TRBV25-1,TRBJ2-7,NA,CASSLGGHPYEQYF,TGTGCCAGCAGTCTGGGAGGCCATCCCTACGAGCAGTACTTC
NA,TRBV2,TRBJ2-1,NA,CASSEQGGSYNEQFF,TGTGCCAGCAGTGAACAGGGGGGTTCCTACAATGAGCAGTTCTTC
once,TRBV13,TRBJ1-2,NA,CASSLWSMKQNYGYTF,TGTGCCAGCAGCTTATGGAGTATGAAACAAAACTATGGCTACACCTTC
NA,TRBV11-1,TRBJ2-2,NA,CASRVGALNTGELFF,TGTGCCAGCAGAGTTGGGGCGTTGAACACCGGGGAGCTGTTTTTT
once,TRBV5-1,TRBJ2-7,TRBD2,CASSLLSSGETYEQYF,TGCGCCAGCAGCCTGCTATCTAGCGGGGAGACCTACGAGCAGTACTTC
NA,TRBV7-9,TRBJ2-1,TRBD2,CASKREYNEQFF,TGTGCCAGCAAGCGGGAGTACAATGAGCAGTTCTTC
NA,TRBV5-6,TRBJ2-1,TRBD1,CASSVVSDRGQWDEQFF,TGTGCCAGCAGCGTGGTGAGCGACAGGGGGCAATGGGATGAGCAGTTCTTC
NA,TRBV29-1,TRBJ2-1,TRBD1,CSVGQGADGQFF,TGCAGCGTAGGACAGGGGGCGGACGGGCAGTTCTTC
NA,TRBV29-1,TRBJ2-7,TRBD2,CSVEKPSGSSYEQYF,TGCAGCGTTGAAAAGCCTAGCGGGAGTAGCTACGAGCAGTACTTC
NA,TRBV7-2,TRBJ2-3,NA,CASSLAGPTDTQYF,TGTGCCAGCAGCTTAGCGGGCCCCACAGATACGCAGTATTTT
NA,TRBV11-3,TRBJ2-7,TRBD1,CASSPPGRGPYRDPSYEQYF,TGTGCCAGCAGCCCCCCCGGCAGGGGGCCTTATAGGGATCCCTCCTACGAGCAGTACTTC
NA,TRBV10-3,TRBJ2-3,TRBD2,CASRLAGKTDTQYF,TGTGCCAGCCGACTAGCGGGGAAGACAGATACGCAGTATTTT
NA,TRBV20-1,TRBJ1-2,NA,CSARGQNGYTF,TGCAGTGCTAGAGGGCAAAATGGCTACACCTTC
NA,TRBV19,TRBJ2-7,NA,CASSIPGQGISYEQYF,TGTGCCAGTAGTATCCCCGGGCAGGGTATTTCCTACGAGCAGTACTTC
NA,TRBV30,TRBJ2-3,NA,CAWSMSQVGTDTQYF,TGTGCCTGGAGTATGTCGCAGGTTGGCACAGATACGCAGTATTTT
NA,TRBV9,TRBJ2-2,NA,CATSDRPLAGELFF,TGTGCCACTTCAGACAGGCCCCTCGCCGGGGAGCTGTTTTTT
NA,TRBV19,TRBJ1-4,TRBD1,CASGTDRGANEKLFF,TGTGCCAGTGGGACGGACAGGGGCGCTAATGAAAAACTGTTTTTT
NA,TRBV19,TRBJ1-2,NA,CASIRRWEGYTF,TGTGCCAGTATCAGGCGATGGGAGGGCTACACCTTC
NA,TRBV5-1,TRBJ2-7,NA,CASRIEVAVHYEQYF,TGCGCCAGCAGGATAGAAGTAGCGGTCCACTACGAGCAGTACTTC
NA,TRBV4-1,TRBJ2-5,NA,CASSPPGQETQYF,TGCGCCAGCAGCCCGCCAGGCCAAGAGACCCAGTACTTC
NA,TRBV7-3,TRBJ2-3,TRBD2,CASSLSGMEDTQYF,TGTGCCAGCAGCTTGAGCGGGATGGAGGATACGCAGTATTTT
NA,TRBV9,TRBJ1-5,TRBD1,CRTGGQPQHF,TGCCGGACAGGGGGTCAGCCCCAGCATTTT
NA,TRBV10-3,TRBJ2-7,NA,CAISDNWREQYF,TGTGCCATCAGTGATAACTGGCGGGAGCAGTACTTC
NA,TRBV5-4,TRBJ2-3,TRBD2,CASSVASGGATQYF,TGTGCCAGCAGCGTCGCTAGCGGGGGGGCCACGCAGTATTTT
NA,TRBV7-8,TRBJ1-5,NA,CASSLAAASNQPQHF,TGTGCCAGCAGCTTAGCGGCGGCAAGCAATCAGCCCCAGCATTTT
NA,TRBV13,TRBJ2-3,TRBD1,CASSLTGGVDTQYF,TGTGCCAGCAGCTTGACAGGGGGGGTGGATACGCAGTATTTT
NA,TRBV7-6,TRBJ1-4,TRBD1,CASRRGQLNEKLFF,TGTGCCAGCAGAAGGGGACAGCTCAATGAAAAACTGTTTTTT
NA,TRBV29-1,TRBJ2-7,NA,CSVAFEAYEQYF,TGCAGCGTTGCGTTCGAGGCCTACGAGCAGTACTTC
NA,TRBV7-9,TRBJ1-5,TRBD1,CASSYGQGDQPQHF,TGTGCCAGCAGCTACGGACAGGGGGATCAGCCCCAGCATTTT
NA,TRBV5-1,TRBJ2-1,TRBD2,CASSDSGRTYNEQFF,TGCGCCAGCAGCGATAGCGGGAGAACCTACAATGAGCAGTTCTTC